The entry below gives a single TCR beta chain sequence along with its context. This specimen belongs to a study of cytomegalovirus exposure and HLA in healthy donors. Across the study: Both the 120 validation repertoires and the 600 to 700 first-cohort repertoires used the same platform, as reported by a later analysis.

Germline V lookup: CDR1 SGHRS, CDR2 YFSETQ. The V gene lost 4 bases and the J gene lost 2 bases, with 9 bases spanning the gap. The CDR3 extends over 14 amino acids. TCRdb keeps only in-frame clones here, not all; method: immunoSEQ multiplex PCR. The sample gives approximately 200,000 clones, approximately 88% of which show up once; roughly 7% is in the top ten. The sequence came from a man aged 18 to 35 in good health and CMV-seropositive. Sequencing used PBMCs. The chain couples TRBV5-1 to TRBJ1-4; D is unclear. The CDR3 is CASSRSTTNEKLFF. The CDR3 nucleotides are TGCGCCAGCAGCCGGTCTACCACTAATGAAAAACTGTTTTTT. Supplemented by reference TRBV5-1 and TRBJ1-4, the full variable domain reads KAGVTQTPRYLIKTRGQQVTLSCSPISGHRSVSWYQQTPGQGLQFLFEYFSETQRNKGNFPGRFSGRQFSNSRSEMNVSTLELGDSALYLCASSRSTTNEKLFFGSGTQLSVL.